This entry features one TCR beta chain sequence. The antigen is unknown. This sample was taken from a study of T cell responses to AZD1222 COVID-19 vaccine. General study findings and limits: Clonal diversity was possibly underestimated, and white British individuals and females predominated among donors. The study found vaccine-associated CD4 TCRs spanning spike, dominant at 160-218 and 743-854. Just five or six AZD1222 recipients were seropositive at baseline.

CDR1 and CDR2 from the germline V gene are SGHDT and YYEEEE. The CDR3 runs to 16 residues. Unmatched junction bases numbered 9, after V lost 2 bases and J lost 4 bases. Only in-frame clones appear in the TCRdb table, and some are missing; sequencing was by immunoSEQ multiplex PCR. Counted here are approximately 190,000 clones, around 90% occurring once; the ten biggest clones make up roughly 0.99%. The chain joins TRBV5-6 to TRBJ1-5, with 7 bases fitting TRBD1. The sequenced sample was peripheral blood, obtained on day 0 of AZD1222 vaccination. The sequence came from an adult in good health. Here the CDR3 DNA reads TGTGCCAGCAGCTTTAAGGGGGCTCGAGATAATCAGCCCCAGCATTTT. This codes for CASSFKGARDNQPQHF.